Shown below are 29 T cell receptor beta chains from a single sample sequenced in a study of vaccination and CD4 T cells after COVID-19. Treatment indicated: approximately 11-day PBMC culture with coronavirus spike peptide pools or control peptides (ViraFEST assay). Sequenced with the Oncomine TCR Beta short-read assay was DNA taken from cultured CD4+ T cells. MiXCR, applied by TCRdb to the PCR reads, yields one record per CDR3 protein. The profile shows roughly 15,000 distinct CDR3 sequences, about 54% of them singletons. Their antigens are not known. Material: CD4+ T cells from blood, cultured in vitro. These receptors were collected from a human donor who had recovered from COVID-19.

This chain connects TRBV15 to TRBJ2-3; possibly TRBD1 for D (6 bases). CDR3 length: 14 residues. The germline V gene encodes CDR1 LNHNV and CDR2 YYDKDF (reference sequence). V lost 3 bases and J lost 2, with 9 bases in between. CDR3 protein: CATSRDRPTDTQYF. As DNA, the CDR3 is TGTGCCACCAGCAGGGACAGACCCACAGATACGCAGTATTTT.

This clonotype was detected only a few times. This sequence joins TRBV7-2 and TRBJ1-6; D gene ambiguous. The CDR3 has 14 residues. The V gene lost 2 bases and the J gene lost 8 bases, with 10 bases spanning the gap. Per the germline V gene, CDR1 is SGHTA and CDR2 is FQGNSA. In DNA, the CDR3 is TGTGCCAGCAGCTTAACGGGGTTTTATTCACCCCTCCACTTT. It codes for CASSLTGFYSPLHF.

The CDR3 region has the DNA TGTGCCAGCAACCTGAGGGAACCCCACCTATATGGCTACACCTTC. Protein product: CASNLREPHLYGYTF. The genes are TRBV2 and TRBJ1-2; no definite D call. Germline V gives CDR1 SNHLY, CDR2 FYNNEI. Trimming took off 7 bases at V and 5 bases at J, with 20 bases between the two ends. CDR3 length: 15 amino acids.

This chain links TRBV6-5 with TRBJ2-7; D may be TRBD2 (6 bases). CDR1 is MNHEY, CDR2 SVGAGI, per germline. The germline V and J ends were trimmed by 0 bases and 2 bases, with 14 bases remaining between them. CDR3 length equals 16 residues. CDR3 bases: TGTGCCAGCAGTTACTCTACGGGGCGGGGAGCCTACGAGCAGTACTTC. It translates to CASSYSTGRGAYEQYF.

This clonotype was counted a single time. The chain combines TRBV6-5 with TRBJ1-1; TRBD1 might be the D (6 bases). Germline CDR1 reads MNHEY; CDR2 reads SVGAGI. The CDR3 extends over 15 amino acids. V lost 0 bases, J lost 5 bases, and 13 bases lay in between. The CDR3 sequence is CASSYSAGEGTEAFF. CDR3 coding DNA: TGTGCCAGCAGTTACTCGGCAGGGGAGGGGACTGAAGCTTTCTTT.

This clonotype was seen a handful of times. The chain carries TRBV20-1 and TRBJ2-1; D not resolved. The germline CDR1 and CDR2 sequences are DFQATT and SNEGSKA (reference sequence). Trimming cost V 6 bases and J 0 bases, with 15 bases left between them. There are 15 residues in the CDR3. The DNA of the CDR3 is TGCAGTGCGCGAGTGGGGATCAGCTCCTACAATGAGCAGTTCTTC. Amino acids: CSARVGISSYNEQFF.

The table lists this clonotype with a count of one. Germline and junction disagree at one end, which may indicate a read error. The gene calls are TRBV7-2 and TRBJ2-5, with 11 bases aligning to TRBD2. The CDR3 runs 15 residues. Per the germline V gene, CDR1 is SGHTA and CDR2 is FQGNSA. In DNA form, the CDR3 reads TGTGCCTGCAGCTGGTCTAGCGGGAGGCAGGGGGCCCAGTACTTC. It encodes CACSWSSGRQGAQYF.

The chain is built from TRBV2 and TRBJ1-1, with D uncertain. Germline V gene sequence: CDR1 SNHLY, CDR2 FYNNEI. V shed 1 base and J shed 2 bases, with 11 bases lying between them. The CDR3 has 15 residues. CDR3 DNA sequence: TGTGCCAGCAGTGAAGAGGGATTGGGAAACACTGAAGCTTTCTTT. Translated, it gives CASSEEGLGNTEAFF.

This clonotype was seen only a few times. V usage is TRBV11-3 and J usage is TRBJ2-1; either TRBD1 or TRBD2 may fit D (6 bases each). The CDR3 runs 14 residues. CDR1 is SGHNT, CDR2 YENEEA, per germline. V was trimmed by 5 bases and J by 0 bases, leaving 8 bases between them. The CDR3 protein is CASSGGPSYNEQFF. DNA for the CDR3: TGTGCCAGCAGCGGGGGGCCCTCCTACAATGAGCAGTTCTTC.

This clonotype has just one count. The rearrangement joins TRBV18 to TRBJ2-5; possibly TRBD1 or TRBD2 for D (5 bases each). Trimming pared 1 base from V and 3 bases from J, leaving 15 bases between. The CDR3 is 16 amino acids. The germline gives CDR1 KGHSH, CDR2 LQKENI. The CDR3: CASSPQWAEGKETQYF. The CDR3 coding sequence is TGTGCCAGCTCACCACAGTGGGCAGAGGGGAAAGAGACCCAGTACTTC.

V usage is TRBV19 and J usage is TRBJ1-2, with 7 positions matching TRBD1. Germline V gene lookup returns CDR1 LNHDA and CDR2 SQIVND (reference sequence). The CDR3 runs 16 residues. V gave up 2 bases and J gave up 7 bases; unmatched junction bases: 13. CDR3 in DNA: TGTGCCAGTAGTATATCCGTCCAGGACAGGCTGGGTGGCTACACCTTC. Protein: CASSISVQDRLGGYTF.

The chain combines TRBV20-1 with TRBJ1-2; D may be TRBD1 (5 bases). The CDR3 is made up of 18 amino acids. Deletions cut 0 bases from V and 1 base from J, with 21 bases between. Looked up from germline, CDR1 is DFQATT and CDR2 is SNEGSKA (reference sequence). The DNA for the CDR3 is TGCAGTGCTAGAGATCCTGGGACGAAAAGATTCCTTAACTATGGCTACACCTTC. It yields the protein CSARDPGTKRFLNYGYTF.

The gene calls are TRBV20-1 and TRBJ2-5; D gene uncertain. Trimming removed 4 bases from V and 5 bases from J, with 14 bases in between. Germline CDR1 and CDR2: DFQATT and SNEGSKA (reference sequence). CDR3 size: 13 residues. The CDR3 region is CSANGAVGETQYF. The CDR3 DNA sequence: TGCAGTGCTAATGGCGCGGTGGGGGAGACCCAGTACTTC.

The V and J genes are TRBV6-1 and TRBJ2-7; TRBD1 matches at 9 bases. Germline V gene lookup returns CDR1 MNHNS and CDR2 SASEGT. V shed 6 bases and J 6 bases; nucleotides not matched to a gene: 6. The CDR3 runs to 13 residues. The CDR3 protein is CASRGDRAAEQYF. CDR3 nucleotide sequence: TGTGCCAGCAGAGGGGACAGGGCTGCCGAGCAGTACTTC.

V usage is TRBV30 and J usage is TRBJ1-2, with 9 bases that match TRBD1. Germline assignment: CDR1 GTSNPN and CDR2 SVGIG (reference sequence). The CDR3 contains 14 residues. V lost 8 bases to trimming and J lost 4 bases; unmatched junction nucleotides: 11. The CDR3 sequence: CAQSRTGASYGYTF. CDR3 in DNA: TGTGCCCAATCTCGGACAGGGGCGAGCTATGGCTACACCTTC.

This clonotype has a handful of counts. DNA for the CDR3: TGTGCCAGCGTTCCTCGACTAGAGTCGGGCTACGAGCAGTACTTC. Its protein product is CASVPRLESGYEQYF. This chain connects TRBV7-8 to TRBJ2-7; TRBD2 is a possible D gene (6 bases). The ends were cut back, 8 bases at V and 3 bases at J, with 20 bases in the middle. The CDR3 has 15 residues. In germline, CDR1 is SGHVS, CDR2 FQNEAQ.

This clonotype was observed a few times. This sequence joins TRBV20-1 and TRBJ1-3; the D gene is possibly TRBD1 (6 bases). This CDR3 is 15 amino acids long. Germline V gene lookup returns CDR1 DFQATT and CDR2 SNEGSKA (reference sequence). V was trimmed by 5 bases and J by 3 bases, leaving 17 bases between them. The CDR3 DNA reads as TGCAGTGCTCGGAATCCAGGGGATTTTGGAAACACCATATATTTT. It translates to CSARNPGDFGNTIYF.

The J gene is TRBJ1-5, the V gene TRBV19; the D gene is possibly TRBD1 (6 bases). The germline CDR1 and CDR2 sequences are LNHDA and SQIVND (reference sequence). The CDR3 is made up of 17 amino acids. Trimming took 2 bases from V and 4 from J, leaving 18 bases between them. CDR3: CASSISRPGAGNQPQHF. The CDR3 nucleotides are TGTGCCAGTAGTATATCCCGCCCGGGGGCGGGTAATCAGCCCCAGCATTTT.

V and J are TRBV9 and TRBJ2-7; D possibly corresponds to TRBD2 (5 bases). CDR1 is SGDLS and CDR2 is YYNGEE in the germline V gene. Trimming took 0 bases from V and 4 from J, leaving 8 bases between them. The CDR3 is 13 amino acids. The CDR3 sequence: CASSVAGSYEQYF. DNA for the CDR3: TGTGCCAGCAGCGTAGCTGGGAGTTACGAGCAGTACTTC.

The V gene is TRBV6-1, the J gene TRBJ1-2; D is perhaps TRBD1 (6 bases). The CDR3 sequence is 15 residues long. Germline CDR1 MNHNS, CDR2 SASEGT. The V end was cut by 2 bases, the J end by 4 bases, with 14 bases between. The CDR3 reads CASSETGNLPYGYTF. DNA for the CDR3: TGTGCCAGCAGTGAAACAGGGAACCTCCCCTATGGCTACACCTTC.

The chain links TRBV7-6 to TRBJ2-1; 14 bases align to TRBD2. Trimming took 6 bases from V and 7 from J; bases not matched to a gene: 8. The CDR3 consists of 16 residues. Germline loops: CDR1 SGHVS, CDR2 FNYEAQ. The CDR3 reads CASSRLAGGLGNEQFF. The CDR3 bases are TGTGCCAGCAGTCGACTAGCGGGGGGGCTTGGGAATGAGCAGTTCTTC.

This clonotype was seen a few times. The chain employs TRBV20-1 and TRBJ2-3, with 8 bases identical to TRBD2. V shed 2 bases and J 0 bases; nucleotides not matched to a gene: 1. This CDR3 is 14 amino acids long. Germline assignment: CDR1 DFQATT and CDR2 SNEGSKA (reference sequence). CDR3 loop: CSARIAGSTDTQYF. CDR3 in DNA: TGCAGTGCTAGAATAGCGGGAAGCACAGATACGCAGTATTTT.

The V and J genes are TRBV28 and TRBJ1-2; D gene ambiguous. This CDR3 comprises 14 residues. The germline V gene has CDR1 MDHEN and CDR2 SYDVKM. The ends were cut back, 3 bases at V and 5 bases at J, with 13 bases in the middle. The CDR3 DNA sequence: TGTGCCAGCAGTTTTTGGGAGAAGGAATATGGCTACACCTTC. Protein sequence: CASSFWEKEYGYTF.

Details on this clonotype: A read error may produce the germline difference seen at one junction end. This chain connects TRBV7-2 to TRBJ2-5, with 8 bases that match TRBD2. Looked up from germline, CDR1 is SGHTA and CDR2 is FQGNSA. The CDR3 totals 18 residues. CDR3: CASSQDHPGAGVGETQYF. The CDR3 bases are TGCGCCAGCAGCCAAGATCATCCGGGAGCGGGAGTCGGAGAGACCCAGTACTTC.

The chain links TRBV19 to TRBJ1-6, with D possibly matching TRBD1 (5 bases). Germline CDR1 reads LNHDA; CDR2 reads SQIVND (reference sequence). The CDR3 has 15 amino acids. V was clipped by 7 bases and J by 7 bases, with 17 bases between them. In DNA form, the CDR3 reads TGTGCCAGTAAACTCTCCAGGGCAAGGAATTCACCCCTCCACTTT. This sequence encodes CASKLSRARNSPLHF.

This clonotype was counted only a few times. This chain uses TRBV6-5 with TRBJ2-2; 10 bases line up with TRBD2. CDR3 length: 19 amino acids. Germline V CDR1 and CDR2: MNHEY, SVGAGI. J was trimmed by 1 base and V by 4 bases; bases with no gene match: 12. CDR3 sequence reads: CASSSLPLVAGGNTGELFF. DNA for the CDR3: TGTGCCAGCAGTTCCCTTCCCCTGGTAGCGGGGGGGAACACCGGGGAGCTGTTTTTT.

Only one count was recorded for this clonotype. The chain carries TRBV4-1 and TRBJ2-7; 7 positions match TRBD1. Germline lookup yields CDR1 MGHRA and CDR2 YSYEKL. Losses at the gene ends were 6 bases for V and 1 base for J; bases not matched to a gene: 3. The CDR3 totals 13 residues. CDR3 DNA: TGCGCCAGCAGAAAGACAGGGTCCTACGAGCAGTACTTC. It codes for CASRKTGSYEQYF.

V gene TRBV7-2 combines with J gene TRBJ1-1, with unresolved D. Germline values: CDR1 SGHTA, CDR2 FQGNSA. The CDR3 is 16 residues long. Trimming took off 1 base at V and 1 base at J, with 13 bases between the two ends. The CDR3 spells CASSLGRRLANTEAFF. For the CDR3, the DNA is TGTGCCAGCAGCTTAGGTAGGAGGTTGGCGAACACTGAAGCTTTCTTT.

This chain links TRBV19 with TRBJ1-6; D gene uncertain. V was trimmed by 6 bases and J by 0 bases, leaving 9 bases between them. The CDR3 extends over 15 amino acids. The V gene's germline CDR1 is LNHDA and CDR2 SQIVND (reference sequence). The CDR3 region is CASSFGSSYNSPLHF. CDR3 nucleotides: TGTGCCAGTAGCTTTGGTAGCTCCTATAATTCACCCCTCCACTTT.